This entry concerns a single TCR beta chain. What it recognizes is unknown. The sample is drawn from a study of response to subunit inactivated influenza vaccine. Study findings and constraints: Seasonal influenza vaccination, on each occasion, was suggested by the authors to recruit few new T cells.

This CDR3 region has 16 residues. The germline gives CDR1 MDHEN, CDR2 SYDVKM. Trimming took off 6 bases at V and 4 bases at J, with 18 bases between the two ends. Using its own MiXCR run on the RT-PCR reads, TCRdb lists one record per CDR3 protein. The data show hundreds of thousands of distinct CDR3 sequences, approximately 18% seen once. The chain links TRBV28 to TRBJ2-2, with a possible D match to TRBD2 (5 bases). This TCR derives from a man aged 45 to 65 who received an inactivated influenza vaccine. The material was PBMCs from blood, obtained around 5 days after vaccination. CDR3 sequence (DNA): TGTGCCAGCAGCCCCCCAAGCCTCCGGGGCACCGGGGAGCTGTTTTTT. This sequence encodes CASSPPSLRGTGELFF.